The clone carrying this T cell receptor beta chain was observed once. The data are from a study of blood T cell repertoires in COVID-19. Study-wide background: Sites across the United States, Italy and Spain contributed samples from acute and convalescent COVID-19.

The table came from immunoSEQ multiplex PCR; TCRdb's copy has only in-frame clones and leaves some out. Of 120,000 to 150,000 clones listed, about 85% are singletons. The V end was cut by 5 bases, the J end by 8 bases, with 18 bases between. The germline V gene has CDR1 SGHRS and CDR2 YFSETQ. The CDR3 contains 14 residues. Sequences were obtained from peripheral blood. This receptor was taken from a human donor in a cohort sampled during active COVID-19. This rearrangement joins TRBV5-1 to TRBJ2-3, with a tentative D call TRBD1 (6 bases). The CDR3 nucleotides read TGCGCCAGCAGGCAGGGCAGGGGATGGGGTACGCAGTATTTT. Protein sequence: CASRQGRGWGTQYF.